This T cell receptor beta chain stems from a study of T cell repertoires in cytomegalovirus infection. About the research overall: An indication of both CMV infection and matching HLA type came from public TCR beta signatures. Regarding the study as a whole: Ex vivo responses were dominated by HLA-C-restricted CMV-specific TCR beta clonotypes. Identification of carriers of CMV plus the relevant HLA was achieved through cumulative public TCR beta family frequency.

This clonotype has at least ten counts. The antigen remains undetermined. This CDR3 has 16 residues. From germline, CDR1 is SGHAT and CDR2 FQNNGV. The junction had 4 bases not matched to a gene; V was cut back by 1 base and J by 4 bases. A single record per CDR3 protein comes from TCRdb applying MiXCR to the reads. The table lists some 180,000 distinct CDR3 sequences, nearly 9.5% of them singletons. The sequencing sample was made of PBMCs. The TCR sequence derives from a human donor in good health (CMV status not recorded). Some clones in this sample may be carry-over from other donors' samples. V and J are TRBV11-2 and TRBJ1-6; 7 bases align to TRBD1. CDR3 nucleotide sequence: TGTGCCAGCAGCTTAGTGGCAGGGGGTTATAATTCACCCCTCCACTTT. Amino acid sequence: CASSLVAGGYNSPLHF.